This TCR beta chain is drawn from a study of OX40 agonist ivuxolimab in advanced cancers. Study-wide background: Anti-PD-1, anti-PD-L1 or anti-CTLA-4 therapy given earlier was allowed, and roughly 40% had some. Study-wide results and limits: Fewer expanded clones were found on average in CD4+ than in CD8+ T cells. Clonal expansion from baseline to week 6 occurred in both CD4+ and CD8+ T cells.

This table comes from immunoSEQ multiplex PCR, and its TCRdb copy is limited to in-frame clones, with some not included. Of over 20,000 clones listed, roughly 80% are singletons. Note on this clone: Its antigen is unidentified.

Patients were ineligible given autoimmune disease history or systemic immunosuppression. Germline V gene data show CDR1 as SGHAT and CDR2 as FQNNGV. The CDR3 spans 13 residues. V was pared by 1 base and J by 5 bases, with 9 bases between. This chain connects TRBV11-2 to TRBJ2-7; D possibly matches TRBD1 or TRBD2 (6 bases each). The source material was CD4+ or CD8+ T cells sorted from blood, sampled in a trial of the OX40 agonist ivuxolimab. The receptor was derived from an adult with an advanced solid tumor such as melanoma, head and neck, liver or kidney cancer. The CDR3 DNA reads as TGTGCCAGCAGCTTAGGGGGGGCCAACGAGCAGTACTTC. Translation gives CASSLGGANEQYF.